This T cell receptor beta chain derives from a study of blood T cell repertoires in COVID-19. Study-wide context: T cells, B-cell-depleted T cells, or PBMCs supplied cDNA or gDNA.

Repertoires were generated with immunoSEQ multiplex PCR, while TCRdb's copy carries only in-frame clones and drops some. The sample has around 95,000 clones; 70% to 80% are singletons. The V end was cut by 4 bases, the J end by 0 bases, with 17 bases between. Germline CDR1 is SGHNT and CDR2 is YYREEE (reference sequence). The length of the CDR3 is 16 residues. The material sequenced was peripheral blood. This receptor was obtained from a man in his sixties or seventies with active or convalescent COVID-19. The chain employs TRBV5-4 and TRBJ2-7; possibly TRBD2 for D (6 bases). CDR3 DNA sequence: TGTGCCAGCAGCGACGGAGGGTTTGGGGACTCCTACGAGCAGTACTTC. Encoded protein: CASSDGGFGDSYEQYF.